A single sample is the source of the 14 T cell receptor beta chains below, sequenced in a study of T-cell reconstitution after alpha-beta-depleted transplantation in children. Construction of the TCRbeta library involved unique molecular identifiers. TCRdb re-called the PCR reads through MiXCR, storing one row per CDR3 protein. The sample shows roughly 400,000 distinct CDR3 sequences, roughly 44% of them seen only once. The material was PBMCs, obtained before TCRalphabeta/CD19-depleted stem cell transplant. These receptor sequences come from a girl aged 2-15 years with aplastic anemia, due to receive a stem cell transplant.

A few counts support this clonotype. This rearrangement joins TRBV4-1 to TRBJ2-4, with D possibly matching TRBD2 (6 bases). V was clipped by 0 bases and J by 8 bases, with 17 bases between them. The CDR3 covers 16 residues. The germline gives CDR1 MGHRA, CDR2 YSYEKL. CDR3 bases: TGCGCCAGCAGCCAAGAACCCGGGACCGGGGAGGACATTCAGTACTTC. It encodes CASSQEPGTGEDIQYF.

The rearrangement uses TRBV9 and TRBJ2-1, with 13 bases fitting TRBD2. Germline V gene sequence: CDR1 SGDLS, CDR2 YYNGEE. V lost 1 base to trimming and J lost 15 bases; unmatched junction nucleotides: 7. The CDR3 contains 14 residues. CDR3 sequence reads: CASSVRTSGGLMFF. The CDR3 region has the DNA TGTGCCAGCAGCGTACGGACTAGCGGGGGACTAATGTTCTTC.

The chain links TRBV12-3 or TRBV12-4 to TRBJ2-3, with D unclear. The ends were cut back, 3 bases at V and 4 bases at J, with 8 bases in the middle. The length of the CDR3 is 13 residues. The chain's CDR3 is CASSFLGSDTQYF. Here the CDR3 DNA reads TGTGCCAGCAGTTTTTTGGGGTCAGATACGCAGTATTTT.

V usage is TRBV5-1 and J usage is TRBJ1-4; TRBD1 matches 7 bases. CDR1 and CDR2 (germline): SGHRS, YFSETQ. The V segment lost 4 bases and the J segment 6 bases; nucleotides outside the gene matches: 6. CDR3 length: 14 residues. CDR3 DNA sequence: TGCGCCAGCAGCCCGACAGGGACGGATGAAAAACTGTTTTTT. Translation: CASSPTGTDEKLFF.

In this sample, this clonotype turned up many times. The V and J genes are TRBV9 and TRBJ2-1, with 9 bases that match TRBD2. The germline gives CDR1 SGDLS, CDR2 YYNGEE. The CDR3 is made up of 16 amino acids. Trimming at V came to 1 base and at J to 7 bases, leaving 9 bases not matched to a gene. CDR3 DNA sequence: TGTGCCAGCAGCGTATCCTTGACTAGCGGCGGGAATGAGCAGTTCTTC. Its protein product is CASSVSLTSGGNEQFF.

This clonotype has a handful of counts. The V and J genes are TRBV5-1 and TRBJ2-1; the D gene is possibly TRBD2 (5 bases). The CDR3 is made up of 16 amino acids. From germline, CDR1 is SGHRS and CDR2 YFSETQ. V lost 0 bases to trimming and J lost 0 bases, with 10 bases between them. DNA for the CDR3: TGCGCCAGCAGCTTGGCCGGACTGAGCTCCTACAATGAGCAGTTCTTC. It codes for CASSLAGLSSYNEQFF.

This chain links TRBV9 with TRBJ2-3; 12 nucleotides agree with TRBD2. The CDR3 totals 16 residues. Germline assignment: CDR1 SGDLS and CDR2 YYNGEE. The junction had 4 bases not matched to a gene; V was cut back by 3 bases and J by 2 bases. CDR3 residues: CASSAGLAGYTDTQYF. CDR3 in DNA: TGTGCCAGCAGCGCCGGACTAGCGGGGTACACAGATACGCAGTATTTT.

This clonotype was detected a few times. The chain links TRBV3-1 to TRBJ2-7, with 8 bases identical to TRBD2. CDR3 length: 15 amino acids. Germline V gives CDR1 LGHDT, CDR2 YNNKEL (reference sequence). V lost 0 bases and J lost 3; bases outside the gene matches: 4. The CDR3 DNA is TGTGCCAGCAGCCAAGATTCCAGCGGGAGCTACGAGCAGTACTTC. Residues: CASSQDSSGSYEQYF.

This clonotype showed up many times. This sequence joins TRBV9 and TRBJ2-2, with D unresolved. Trimming stripped 0 bases from V and 3 bases from J, with 3 bases between. CDR3 length equals 13 residues. Germline V lookup: CDR1 SGDLS, CDR2 YYNGEE. The CDR3 DNA is TGTGCCAGCAGCGTAGGCCACACCGGGGAGCTGTTTTTT. Its translation is CASSVGHTGELFF.

At least ten counts were recorded for this clonotype. The chain couples TRBV12-3 or TRBV12-4 to TRBJ1-1; TRBD1 aligns across 8 bases. The CDR3 runs to 13 residues. J gave up 4 bases and V 7 bases, and 5 bases lay outside the gene matches. CDR3 region: CASTRTGTTEAFF. CDR3 DNA sequence: TGTGCCAGCACCCGGACAGGGACCACTGAAGCTTTCTTT.

This clonotype came up a few times. The genes are TRBV20-1 and TRBJ2-1; 12 bases are a match to TRBD2. The CDR3 contains 14 residues. Germline V lookup: CDR1 DFQATT, CDR2 SNEGSKA (reference sequence). V shed 7 bases and J 6 bases; nucleotides not matched to a gene: 7. In DNA, the CDR3 is TGCAGTGTTCGACTAGCGGGAGATCTCAATGAGCAGTTCTTC. Translated, it gives CSVRLAGDLNEQFF.

This clonotype showed up just a few times. The chain couples TRBV7-2 to TRBJ2-3; either TRBD1 or TRBD2 may supply D (6 bases each). The V and J ends lost 6 bases and 6 bases respectively, with 19 bases between them. The CDR3 covers 15 residues. Looked up from germline, CDR1 is SGHTA and CDR2 is FQGNSA. The CDR3 sequence is CASSTQGRDRDTQYF. CDR3 nucleotide sequence: TGTGCCAGCAGTACCCAGGGGCGGGACCGGGATACGCAGTATTTT. The variable domain in full, with the rest retrieved from reference TRBV7-2 and TRBJ2-3, is GAGVSQSPSNKVTEKGKDVELRCDPISGHTALYWYRQSLGQGLEFLIYFQGNSAPDKSGLPSDRFSAERTGGSVSTLTIQRTQQEDSAVYLCASSTQGRDRDTQYFGPGTRLTVL.

The sample holds a few counts of this clonotype. The chain joins TRBV5-6 to TRBJ2-2, with D perhaps given as TRBD1 or TRBD2 (5 bases each). The V gene's germline CDR1 is SGHDT and CDR2 YYEEEE. This CDR3 is built from 19 residues. The V gene lost 5 bases and the J gene lost 5 bases, with 28 bases spanning the gap. The CDR3: CASSWDPLEALVGTGELFF. For the CDR3, the DNA is TGTGCCAGCAGTTGGGACCCCCTCGAGGCTTTGGTTGGGACCGGGGAGCTGTTTTTT.

The rearrangement joins TRBV20-1 to TRBJ2-1; D gene ambiguous. Germline assignment: CDR1 DFQATT and CDR2 SNEGSKA (reference sequence). This CDR3 region has 15 residues. Trimming removed 6 bases at V and 0 bases at J, with 15 bases between. CDR3 in amino acids: CSAIGHPPSYNEQFF. DNA for the CDR3: TGCAGTGCCATCGGGCACCCGCCCTCCTACAATGAGCAGTTCTTC.